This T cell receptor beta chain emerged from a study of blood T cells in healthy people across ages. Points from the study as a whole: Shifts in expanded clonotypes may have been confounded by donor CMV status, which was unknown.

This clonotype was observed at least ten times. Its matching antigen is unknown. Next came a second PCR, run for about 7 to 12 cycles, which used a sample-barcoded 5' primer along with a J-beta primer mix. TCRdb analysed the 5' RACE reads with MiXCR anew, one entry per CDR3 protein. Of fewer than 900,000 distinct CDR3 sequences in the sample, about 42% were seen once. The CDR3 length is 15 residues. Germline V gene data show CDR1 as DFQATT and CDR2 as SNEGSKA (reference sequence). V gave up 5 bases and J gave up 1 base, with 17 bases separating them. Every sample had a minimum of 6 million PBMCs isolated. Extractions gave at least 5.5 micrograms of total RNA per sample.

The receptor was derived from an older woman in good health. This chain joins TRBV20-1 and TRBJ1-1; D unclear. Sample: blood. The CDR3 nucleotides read TGCAGTGCTGGATCCAACGGAGCTGAGAACACTGAAGCTTTCTTT. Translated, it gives CSAGSNGAENTEAFF.